These 2 T cell receptor beta chains came from one sample sequenced in a study of cytomegalovirus exposure and HLA in healthy donors. Both 60 Vbeta primers and 13 Jbeta primers went into the PCR. Assay used: immunoSEQ multiplex PCR; TCRdb lists only in-frame clones, some missing. The table lists 150,000 to 200,000 clones, about 80% of them singletons. Sequencing used PBMCs. Receptors were obtained from a woman between 25 and 40 years old in good health and CMV-seronegative.

In regard to this clone: Relative to the germline gene, one junction end is altered; a read error may explain this. The chain carries TRBV27 and TRBJ2-2, with D maybe TRBD2 (6 bases). The CDR3 sequence is 18 residues long. Per germline, CDR1 MNHEY and CDR2 SMNVEV (reference sequence). The CDR3 here is CASNLKGGAFANTGELFF. For the CDR3, the DNA is TGTGCCAGCAATTTAAAGGGCGGGGCGTTCGCGAACACCGGGGAGCTGTTTTTT.

The CDR3 region is CASSKLPGQGADEAFF. CDR3 nucleotides: TGCGCCAGCAGTAAACTCCCGGGACAGGGGGCCGATGAAGCTTTCTTT. V usage is TRBV4-3 and J usage is TRBJ1-1, with 12 bases that match TRBD1. The CDR3 length is 16 residues. The ends lost 6 bases at V and 7 bases at J; junction bases unmatched: 12. CDR1 LGHNA and CDR2 YSLEER come from the germline V gene.